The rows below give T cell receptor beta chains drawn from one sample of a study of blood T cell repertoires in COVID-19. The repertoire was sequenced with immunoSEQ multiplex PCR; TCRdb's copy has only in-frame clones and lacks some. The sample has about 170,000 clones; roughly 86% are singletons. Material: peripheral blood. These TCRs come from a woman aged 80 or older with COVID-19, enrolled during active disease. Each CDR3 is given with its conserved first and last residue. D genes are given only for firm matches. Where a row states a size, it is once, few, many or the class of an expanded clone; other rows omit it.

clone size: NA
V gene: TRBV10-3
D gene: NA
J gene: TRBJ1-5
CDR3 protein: CAIRPGRDQPQHF
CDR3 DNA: TGTGCCATCCGCCCGGGGAGGGACCAGCCCCAGCATTTT

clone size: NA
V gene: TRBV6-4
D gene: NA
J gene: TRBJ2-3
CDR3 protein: CASSRVHTDTQYF
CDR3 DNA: TGTGCCAGCAGTCGAGTTCACACAGATACGCAGTATTTT

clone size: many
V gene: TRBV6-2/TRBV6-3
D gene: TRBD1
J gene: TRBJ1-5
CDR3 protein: CASSYWTGDSNQPQHF
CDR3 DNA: TGTGCCAGCAGTTACTGGACAGGGGATAGCAATCAGCCCCAGCATTTT

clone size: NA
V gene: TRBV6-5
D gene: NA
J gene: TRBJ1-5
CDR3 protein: CASQPRGQPQHF
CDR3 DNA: TGTGCCAGTCAACCACGGGGTCAGCCCCAGCATTTT

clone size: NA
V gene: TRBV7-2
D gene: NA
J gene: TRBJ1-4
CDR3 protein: CASSLGGGNNEKLFF
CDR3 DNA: TGTGCCAGCAGCTTAGGCGGGGGTAATAATGAAAAACTGTTTTTT

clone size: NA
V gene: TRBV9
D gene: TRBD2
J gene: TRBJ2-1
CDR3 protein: CASSVGAGRAGNEQFF
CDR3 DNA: TGTGCCAGCAGCGTAGGAGCCGGGAGGGCCGGGAATGAGCAGTTCTTC

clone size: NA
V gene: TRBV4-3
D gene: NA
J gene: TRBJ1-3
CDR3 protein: CASSQETVPGNTIYF
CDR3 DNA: TGCGCCAGCAGCCAAGAGACAGTACCGGGAAACACCATATATTTT

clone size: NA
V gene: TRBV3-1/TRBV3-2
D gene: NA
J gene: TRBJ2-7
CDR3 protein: CASSLSTGEGEQYF
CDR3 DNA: TGTGCCAGCAGCCTATCTACGGGTGAGGGCGAGCAGTACTTC

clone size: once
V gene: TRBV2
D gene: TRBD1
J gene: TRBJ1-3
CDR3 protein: CASSGQGRGNTIYF
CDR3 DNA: TGTGCCAGCAGTGGACAGGGCCGTGGAAACACCATATATTTT

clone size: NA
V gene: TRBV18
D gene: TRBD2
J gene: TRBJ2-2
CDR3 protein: CASSPGLASTGELFF
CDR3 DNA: TGTGCCAGCTCCCCGGGACTAGCGAGCACCGGGGAGCTGTTTTTT

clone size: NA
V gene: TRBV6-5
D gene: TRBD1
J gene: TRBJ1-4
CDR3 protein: CASRLGTGEKLFF
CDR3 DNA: TGTGCCAGTCGACTTGGGACAGGCGAAAAACTGTTTTTT

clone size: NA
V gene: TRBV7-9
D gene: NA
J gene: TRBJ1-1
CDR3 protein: CASSLLGGNTEAFF
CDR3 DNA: TGTGCCAGCAGCTTACTAGGTGGGAACACTGAAGCTTTCTTT

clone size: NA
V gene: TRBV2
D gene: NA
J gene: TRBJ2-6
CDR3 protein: CASSDYSGANVLTF
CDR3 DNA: TGTGCCAGCAGTGACTACTCTGGGGCCAACGTCCTGACTTTC

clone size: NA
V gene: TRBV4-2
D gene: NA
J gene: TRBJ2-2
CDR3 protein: CASSQRSGELFF
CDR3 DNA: TGTGCCAGCAGCCAAAGGTCAGGCGAGCTGTTTTTT

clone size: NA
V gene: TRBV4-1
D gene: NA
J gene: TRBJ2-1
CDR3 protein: CASSQAWGHLTSSYNEQFF
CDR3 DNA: TGCGCCAGCAGCCAAGCGTGGGGACACCTAACATCCTCCTACAATGAGCAGTTCTTC

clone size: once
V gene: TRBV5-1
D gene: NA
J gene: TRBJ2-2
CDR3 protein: CASSSPGLNTGELFF
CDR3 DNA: TGCGCCAGCAGCTCTCCGGGACTGAACACCGGGGAGCTGTTTTTT

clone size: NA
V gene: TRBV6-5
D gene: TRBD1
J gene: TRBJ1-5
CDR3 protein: CASRTGYNQPQHF
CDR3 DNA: TGTGCCAGCAGGACAGGGTACAATCAGCCCCAGCATTTT

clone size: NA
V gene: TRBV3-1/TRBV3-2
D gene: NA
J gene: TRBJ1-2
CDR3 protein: CASSQHGGSANYGYTF
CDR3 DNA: TGTGCCAGCAGCCAACACGGCGGCTCAGCTAACTATGGCTACACCTTC

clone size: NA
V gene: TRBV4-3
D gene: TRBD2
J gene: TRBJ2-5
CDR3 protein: CASSRGLAGGQETQYF
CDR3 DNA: TGCGCCAGCAGTCGGGGACTAGCGGGGGGCCAAGAGACCCAGTACTTC

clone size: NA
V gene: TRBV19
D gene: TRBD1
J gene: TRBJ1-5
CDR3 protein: CASSQDRRSNQPQHF
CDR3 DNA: TGTGCCAGTAGTCAGGACAGGCGAAGCAATCAGCCCCAGCATTTT

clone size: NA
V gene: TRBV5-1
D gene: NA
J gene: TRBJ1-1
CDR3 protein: CASNEGDLREAFF
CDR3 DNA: TGCGCCAGCAACGAGGGGGATTTACGAGAAGCTTTCTTT

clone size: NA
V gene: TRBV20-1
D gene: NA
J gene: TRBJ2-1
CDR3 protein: CSANSYNEQFF
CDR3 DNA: TGCAGTGCTAATTCGTACAATGAGCAGTTCTTC